The clone carrying this T cell receptor beta chain came up many times. What it binds is not known. The data are from a study of blood T cells in healthy people across ages. Notes on the study in general: Researchers deemed the diversity estimates from one million T cells underestimates.

Trimming at V came to 7 bases and at J to 4 bases, leaving 6 bases not matched to a gene. CDR1 is SQVTM and CDR2 is ANQGSEA in the germline V gene. This CDR3 has 12 amino acids. Through a sample-barcoded 5' primer and a J-beta primer mix, a second PCR was run for roughly 6 to 11 cycles. TCRdb re-called the 5' RACE reads through MiXCR, storing one row per CDR3 protein. The table has some 1,800,000 distinct CDR3 sequences, 39% seen once. This sequence was found in a human donor in good health. The V call is TRBV29-1, the J call TRBJ1-2; TRBD1 matches 7 bases. Material: blood. The DNA of the CDR3 is TGCAGCGGCCAGGGGGATGGCTATGGCTACACCTTC. This sequence encodes CSGQGDGYGYTF.